This T cell receptor (beta chain) was sequenced during a study of blood T cell repertoires in COVID-19. The wider study: Whether acute or convalescent, the COVID-19 samples came from the United States, Italy and Spain. Sources were T cells, B-cell-depleted T cells, or PBMCs; the material itself was cDNA or gDNA.

Authors' analysis steps: Amplifying reference gene primers gave estimates of nucleated cell counts. The method was immunoSEQ multiplex PCR; TCRdb's version includes in-frame clones alone and lacks a portion of them. D and trimming come from the DNA, and the V and J calls and clone size come from that table. The sample yields 150,000 to 200,000 clones, 85% to 90% seen once. There are 16 residues in the CDR3. The junction had 4 bases not matched to a gene; V was cut back by 2 bases and J by 4 bases. Per germline, CDR1 PRHDT and CDR2 FYEKMQ (reference sequence). The receptor comes from a woman at least 80 years old in a cohort sampled during active or convalescent COVID-19. V and J are TRBV13 and TRBJ2-1, with 11 nucleotides matching TRBD1. The sequenced sample consisted of peripheral blood. CDR3 in amino acids: CASSLLGQGVYNEQFF. The CDR3 DNA is TGTGCCAGCAGCTTATTGGGACAGGGGGTTTACAATGAGCAGTTCTTC.